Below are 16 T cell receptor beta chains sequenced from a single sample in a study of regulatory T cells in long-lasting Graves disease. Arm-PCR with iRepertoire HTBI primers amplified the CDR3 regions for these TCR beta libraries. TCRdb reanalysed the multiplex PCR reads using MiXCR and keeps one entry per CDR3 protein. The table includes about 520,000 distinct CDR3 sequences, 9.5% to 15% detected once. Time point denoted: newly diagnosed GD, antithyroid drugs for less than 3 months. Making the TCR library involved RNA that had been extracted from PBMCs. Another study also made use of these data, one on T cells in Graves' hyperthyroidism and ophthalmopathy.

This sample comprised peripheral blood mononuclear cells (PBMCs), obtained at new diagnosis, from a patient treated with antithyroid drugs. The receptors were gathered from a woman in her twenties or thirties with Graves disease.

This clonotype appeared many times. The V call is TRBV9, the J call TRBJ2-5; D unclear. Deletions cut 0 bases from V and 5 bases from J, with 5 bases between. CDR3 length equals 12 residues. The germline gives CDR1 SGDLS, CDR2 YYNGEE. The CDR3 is CASSVAGETQYF. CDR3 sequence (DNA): TGTGCCAGCAGCGTAGCCGGTGAGACCCAGTACTTC.

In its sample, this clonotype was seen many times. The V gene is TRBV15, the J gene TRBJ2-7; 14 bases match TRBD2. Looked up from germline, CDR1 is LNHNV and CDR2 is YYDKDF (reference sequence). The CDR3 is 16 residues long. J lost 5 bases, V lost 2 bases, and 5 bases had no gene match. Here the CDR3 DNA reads TGTGCCACCAGCAGACGACTAGCGGGAGGGCCCCACGAGCAGTACTTC. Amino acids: CATSRRLAGGPHEQYF.

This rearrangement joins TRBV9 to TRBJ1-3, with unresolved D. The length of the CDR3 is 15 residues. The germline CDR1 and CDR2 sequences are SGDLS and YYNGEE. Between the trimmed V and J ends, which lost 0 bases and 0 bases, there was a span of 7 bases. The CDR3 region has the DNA TGTGCCAGCAGCGTAGCTGTAGACTCTGGAAACACCATATATTTT. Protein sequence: CASSVAVDSGNTIYF.

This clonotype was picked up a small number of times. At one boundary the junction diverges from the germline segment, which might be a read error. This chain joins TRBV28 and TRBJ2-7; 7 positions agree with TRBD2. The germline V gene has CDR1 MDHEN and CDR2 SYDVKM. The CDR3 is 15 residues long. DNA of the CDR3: TGTACCAGCAGTTCCTCAGCGGGATATTCCTACGAGCAGTACTTC. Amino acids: CTSSSSAGYSYEQYF. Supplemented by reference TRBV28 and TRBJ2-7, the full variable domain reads DVKVTQSSRYLVKRTGEKVFLECVQDMDHENMFWYRQDPGLGLRLIYFSYDVKMKEKGDIPEGYSVSREKKERFSLILESASTNQTSMYLCTSSSSAGYSYEQYFGPGTRLTVT.

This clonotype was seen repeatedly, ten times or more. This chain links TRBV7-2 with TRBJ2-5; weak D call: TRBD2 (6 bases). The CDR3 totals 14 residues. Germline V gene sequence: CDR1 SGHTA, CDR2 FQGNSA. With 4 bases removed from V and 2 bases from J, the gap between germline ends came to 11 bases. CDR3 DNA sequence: TGTGCCAGCAGCTCCCTCCTAGCGCAAGAGACCCAGTACTTC. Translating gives CASSSLLAQETQYF.

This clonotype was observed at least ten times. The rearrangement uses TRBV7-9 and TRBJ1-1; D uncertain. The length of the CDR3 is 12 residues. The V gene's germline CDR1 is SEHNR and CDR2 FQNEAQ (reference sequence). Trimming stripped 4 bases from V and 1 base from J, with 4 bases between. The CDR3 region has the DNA TGTGCCAGCAGCTATTCGAACACTGAAGCTTTCTTT. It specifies CASSYSNTEAFF.

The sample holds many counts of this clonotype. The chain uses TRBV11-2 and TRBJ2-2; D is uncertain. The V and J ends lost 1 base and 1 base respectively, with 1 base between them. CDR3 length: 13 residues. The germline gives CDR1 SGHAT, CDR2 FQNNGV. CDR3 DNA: TGTGCCAGCAGCTTAGTGAACACCGGGGAGCTGTTTTTT. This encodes CASSLVNTGELFF.

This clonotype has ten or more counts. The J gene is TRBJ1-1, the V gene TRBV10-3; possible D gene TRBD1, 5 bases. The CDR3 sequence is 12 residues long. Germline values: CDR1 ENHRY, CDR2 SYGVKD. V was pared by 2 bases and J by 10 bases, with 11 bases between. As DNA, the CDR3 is TGTGCCATCAGTGAGACAGGCCGGTCAGCTTTCTTT. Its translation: CAISETGRSAFF.

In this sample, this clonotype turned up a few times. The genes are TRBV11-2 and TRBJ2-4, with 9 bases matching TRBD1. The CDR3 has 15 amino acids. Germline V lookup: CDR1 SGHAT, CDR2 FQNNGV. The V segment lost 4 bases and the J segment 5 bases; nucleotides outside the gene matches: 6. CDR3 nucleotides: TGTGCCAGCAGCTCCCGTTGGGACAGGGAAAACATTCAGTACTTC. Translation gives CASSSRWDRENIQYF.

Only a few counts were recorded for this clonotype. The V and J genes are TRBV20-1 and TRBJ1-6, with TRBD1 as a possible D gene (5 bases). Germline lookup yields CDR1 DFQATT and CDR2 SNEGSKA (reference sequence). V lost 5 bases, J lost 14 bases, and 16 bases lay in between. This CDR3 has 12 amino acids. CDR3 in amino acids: CSARDGLKTLHF. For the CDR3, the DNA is TGCAGTGCTCGGGACGGCCTTAAGACCCTCCACTTT.

The CDR3 sequence is CASRSVTYNEQFF. DNA of the CDR3: TGTGCCAGCCGCAGTGTAACCTACAATGAGCAGTTCTTC. V and J are TRBV27 and TRBJ2-1; D gene uncertain. There are 13 residues in the CDR3. Germline assignment: CDR1 MNHEY and CDR2 SMNVEV (reference sequence). Trimming took off 8 bases at V and 2 bases at J, with 10 bases between the two ends.

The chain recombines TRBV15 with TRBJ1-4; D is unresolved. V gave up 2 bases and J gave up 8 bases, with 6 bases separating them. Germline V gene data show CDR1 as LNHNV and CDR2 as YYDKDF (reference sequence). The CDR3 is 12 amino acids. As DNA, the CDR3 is TGTGCCACCAGCAGACCGTTAGAAAAACTGTTTTTT. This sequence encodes CATSRPLEKLFF.

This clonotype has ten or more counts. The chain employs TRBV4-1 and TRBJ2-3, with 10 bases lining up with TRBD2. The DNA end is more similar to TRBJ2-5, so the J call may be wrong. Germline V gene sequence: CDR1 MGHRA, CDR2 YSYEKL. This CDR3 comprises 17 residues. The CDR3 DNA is TGCGCCAGCAGCCCCGGCGAAGCGGGAGGGCCAGAGGAGACCCAGTACTTC. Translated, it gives CASSPGEAGGPEETQYF.

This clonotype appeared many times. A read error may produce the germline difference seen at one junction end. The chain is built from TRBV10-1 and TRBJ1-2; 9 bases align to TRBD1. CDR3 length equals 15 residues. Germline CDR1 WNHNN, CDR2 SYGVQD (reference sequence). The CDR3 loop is CARSGGDRDYYGYTF. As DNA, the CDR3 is TGCGCCAGGAGTGGAGGGGACAGGGACTACTATGGCTACACCTTC.

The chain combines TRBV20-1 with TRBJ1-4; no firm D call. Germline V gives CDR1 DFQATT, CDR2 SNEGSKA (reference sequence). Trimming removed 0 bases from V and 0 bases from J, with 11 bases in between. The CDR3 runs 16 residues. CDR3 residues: CSARDLIGATNEKLFF. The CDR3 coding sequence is TGCAGTGCTAGAGACCTCATAGGAGCAACTAATGAAAAACTGTTTTTT.

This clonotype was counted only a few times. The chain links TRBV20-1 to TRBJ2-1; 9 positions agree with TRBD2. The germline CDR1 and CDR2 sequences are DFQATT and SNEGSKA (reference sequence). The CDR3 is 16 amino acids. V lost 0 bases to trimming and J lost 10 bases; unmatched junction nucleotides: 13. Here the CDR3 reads CSARDLPGLAPGEQFF. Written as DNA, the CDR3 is TGCAGTGCTAGAGATCTCCCGGGACTAGCTCCAGGGGAGCAGTTCTTC.